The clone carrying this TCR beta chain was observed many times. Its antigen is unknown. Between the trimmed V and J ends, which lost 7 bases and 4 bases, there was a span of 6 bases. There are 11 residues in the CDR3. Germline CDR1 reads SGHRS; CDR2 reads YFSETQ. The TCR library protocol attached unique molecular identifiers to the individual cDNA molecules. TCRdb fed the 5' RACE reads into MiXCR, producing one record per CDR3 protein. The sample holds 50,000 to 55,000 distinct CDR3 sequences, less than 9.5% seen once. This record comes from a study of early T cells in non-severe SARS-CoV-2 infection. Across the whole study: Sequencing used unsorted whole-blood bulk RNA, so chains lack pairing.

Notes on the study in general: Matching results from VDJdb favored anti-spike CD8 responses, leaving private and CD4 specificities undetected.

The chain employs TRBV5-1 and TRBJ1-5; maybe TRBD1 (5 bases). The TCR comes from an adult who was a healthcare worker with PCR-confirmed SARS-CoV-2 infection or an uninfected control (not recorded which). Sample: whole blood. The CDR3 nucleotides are TGCGCCAGCCCAGGGAATCAGCCCCAGCATTTT. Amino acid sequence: CASPGNQPQHF. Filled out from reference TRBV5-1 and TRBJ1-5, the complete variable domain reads KAGVTQTPRYLIKTRGQQVTLSCSPISGHRSVSWYQQTPGQGLQFLFEYFSETQRNKGNFPGRFSGRQFSNSRSEMNVSTLELGDSALYLCASPGNQPQHFGDGTRLSIL.